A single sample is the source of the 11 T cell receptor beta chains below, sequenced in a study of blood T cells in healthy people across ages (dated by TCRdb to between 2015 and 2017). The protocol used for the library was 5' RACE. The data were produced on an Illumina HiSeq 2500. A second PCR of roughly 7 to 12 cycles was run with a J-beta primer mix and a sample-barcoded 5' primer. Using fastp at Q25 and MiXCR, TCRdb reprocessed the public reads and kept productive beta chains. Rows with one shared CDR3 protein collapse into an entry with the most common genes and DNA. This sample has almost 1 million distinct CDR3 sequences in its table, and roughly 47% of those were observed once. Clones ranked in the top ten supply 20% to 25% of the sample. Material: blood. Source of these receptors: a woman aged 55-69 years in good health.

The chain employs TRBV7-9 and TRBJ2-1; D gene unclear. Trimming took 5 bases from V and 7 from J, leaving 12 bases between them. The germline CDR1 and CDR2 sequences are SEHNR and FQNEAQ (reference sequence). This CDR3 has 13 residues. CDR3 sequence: CASSLFNINEQFF. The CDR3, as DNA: TGTGCCAGCAGCCTCTTTAATATAAATGAGCAGTTCTTC.

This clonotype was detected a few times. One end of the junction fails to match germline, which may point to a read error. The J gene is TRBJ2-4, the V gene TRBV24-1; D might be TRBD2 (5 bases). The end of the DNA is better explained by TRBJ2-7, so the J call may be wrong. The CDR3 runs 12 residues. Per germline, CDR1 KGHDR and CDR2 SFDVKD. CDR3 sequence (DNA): TGTGCCCCCAGTGTCGAGGACTCCGAGCAGTACTTC. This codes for CAPSVEDSEQYF.

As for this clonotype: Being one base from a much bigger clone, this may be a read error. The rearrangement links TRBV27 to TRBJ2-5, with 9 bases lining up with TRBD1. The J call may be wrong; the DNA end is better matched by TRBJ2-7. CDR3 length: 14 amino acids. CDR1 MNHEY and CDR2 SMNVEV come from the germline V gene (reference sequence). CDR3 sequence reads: CASYGTGRRGEQYF. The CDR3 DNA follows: TGTGCCAGCTACGGGACAGGGAGGAGAGGCGAGCAGTACTTC.

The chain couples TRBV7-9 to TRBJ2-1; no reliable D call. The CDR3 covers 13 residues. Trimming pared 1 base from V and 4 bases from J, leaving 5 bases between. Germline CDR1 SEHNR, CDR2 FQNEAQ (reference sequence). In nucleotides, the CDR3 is TGTGCCAGCAGCTTAGACCAGTACAATGAGCAGTTCTTC. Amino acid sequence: CASSLDQYNEQFF. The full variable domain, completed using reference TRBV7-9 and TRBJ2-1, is DTGVSQNPRHKITKRGQNVTFRCDPISEHNRLYWYRQTLGQGPEFLTYFQNEAQLEKSRLLSDRFSAERPKGSFSTLEIQRTEQGDSAMYLCASSLDQYNEQFFGPGTRLTVL.

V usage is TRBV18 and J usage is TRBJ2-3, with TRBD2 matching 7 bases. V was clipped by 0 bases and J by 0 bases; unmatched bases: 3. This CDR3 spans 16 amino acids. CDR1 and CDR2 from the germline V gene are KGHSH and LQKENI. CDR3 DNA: TGTGCCAGCTCACCACCGACGGGACTAAGCACAGATACGCAGTATTTT. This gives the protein CASSPPTGLSTDTQYF.

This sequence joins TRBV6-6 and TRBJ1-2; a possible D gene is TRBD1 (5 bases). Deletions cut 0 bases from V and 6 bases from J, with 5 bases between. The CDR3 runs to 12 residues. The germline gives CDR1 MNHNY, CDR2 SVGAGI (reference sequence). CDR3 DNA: TGTGCCAGCAGTTACTCAGGGGATGGCTACACCTTC. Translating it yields CASSYSGDGYTF.

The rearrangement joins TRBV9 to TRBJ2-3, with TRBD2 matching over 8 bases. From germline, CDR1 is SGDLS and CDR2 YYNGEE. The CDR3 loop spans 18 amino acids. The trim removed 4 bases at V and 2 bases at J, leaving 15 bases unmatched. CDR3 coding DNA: TGTGCCAGCAGCCCCGCCCTCCGGCTGCGGGGGGACACAGATACGCAGTATTTT. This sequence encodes CASSPALRLRGDTDTQYF.

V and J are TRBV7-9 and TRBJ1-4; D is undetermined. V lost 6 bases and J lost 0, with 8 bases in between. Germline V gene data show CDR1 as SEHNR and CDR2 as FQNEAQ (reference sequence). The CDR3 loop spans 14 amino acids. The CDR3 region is CASRMDSTNEKLFF. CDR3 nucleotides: TGTGCCAGCAGGATGGACTCAACTAATGAAAAACTGTTTTTT.

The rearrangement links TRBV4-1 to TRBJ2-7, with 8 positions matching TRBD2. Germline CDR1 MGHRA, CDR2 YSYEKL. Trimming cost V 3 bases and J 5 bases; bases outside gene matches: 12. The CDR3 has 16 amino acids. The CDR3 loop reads CASSQRTSHSLNEQYF. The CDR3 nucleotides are TGCGCCAGCAGCCAGCGGACTAGCCATTCTCTGAACGAGCAGTACTTC.

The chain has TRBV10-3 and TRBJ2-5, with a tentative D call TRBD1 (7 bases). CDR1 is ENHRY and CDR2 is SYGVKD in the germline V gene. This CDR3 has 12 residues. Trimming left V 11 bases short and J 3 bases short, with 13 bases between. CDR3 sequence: CAAGQSKETQYF. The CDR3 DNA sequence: TGTGCCGCGGGACAGTCAAAAGAGACCCAGTACTTC.

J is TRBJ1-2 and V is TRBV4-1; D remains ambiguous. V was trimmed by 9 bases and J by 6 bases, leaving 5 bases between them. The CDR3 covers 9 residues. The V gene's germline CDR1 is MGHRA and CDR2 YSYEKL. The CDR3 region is CARLNGYTF. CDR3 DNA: TGCGCCAGGCTCAATGGCTACACCTTC.